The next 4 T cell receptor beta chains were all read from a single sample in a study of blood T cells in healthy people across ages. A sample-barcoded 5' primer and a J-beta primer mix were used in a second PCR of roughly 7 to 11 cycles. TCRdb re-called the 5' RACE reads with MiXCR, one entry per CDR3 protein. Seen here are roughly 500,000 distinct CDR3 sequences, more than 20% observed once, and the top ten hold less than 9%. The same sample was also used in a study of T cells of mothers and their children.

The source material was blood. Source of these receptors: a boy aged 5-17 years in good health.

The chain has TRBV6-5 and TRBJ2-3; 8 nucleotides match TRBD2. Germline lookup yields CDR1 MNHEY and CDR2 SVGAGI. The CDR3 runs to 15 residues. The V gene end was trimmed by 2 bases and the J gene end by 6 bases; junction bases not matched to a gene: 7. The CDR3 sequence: CASSYTSGGRDTQYF. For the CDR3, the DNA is TGTGCCAGCAGTTACACTAGCGGAGGGCGCGATACGCAGTATTTT.

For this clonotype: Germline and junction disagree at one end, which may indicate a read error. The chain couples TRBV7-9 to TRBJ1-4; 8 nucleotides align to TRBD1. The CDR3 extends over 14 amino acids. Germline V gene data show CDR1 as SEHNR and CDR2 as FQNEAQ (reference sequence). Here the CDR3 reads CVSSPPGTGEKLFF. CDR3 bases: TGTGTCAGCAGCCCCCCGGGGACAGGCGAAAAACTGTTTTTT.

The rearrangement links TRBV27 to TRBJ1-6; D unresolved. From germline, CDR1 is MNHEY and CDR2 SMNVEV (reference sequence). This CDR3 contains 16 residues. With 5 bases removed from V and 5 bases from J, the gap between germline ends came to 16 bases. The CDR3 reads CASSREERSDNSPLHF. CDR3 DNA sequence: TGTGCCAGCAGTCGGGAGGAGAGGTCCGATAATTCACCCCTCCACTTT.

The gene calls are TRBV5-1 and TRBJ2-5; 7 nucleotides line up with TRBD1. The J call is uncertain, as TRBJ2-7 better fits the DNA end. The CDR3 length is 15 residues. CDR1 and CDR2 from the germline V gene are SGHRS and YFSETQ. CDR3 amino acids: CASSFATGITYEQYF. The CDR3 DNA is TGCGCCAGCAGCTTTGCGACAGGGATCACCTACGAGCAGTACTTC.